This T cell receptor beta chain was captured in a study of T and B cells in COVID-19 patients. About the research overall: Median age was 34 years in the recovered cohort and about 73 years in the active-infection cohort. Critical illness requiring mechanical ventilation or extracorporeal membrane oxygenation affected about 60% of the roughly 20 active-infection patients. Study-wide results and caveats: Sorted SARS-CoV-2-responsive or tetramer+ T cells and CD4+, regulatory and CD8+ subsets were not yet sequenced. At recovery TRB diversity and richness exceeded healthy donors, after highly clonal active COVID-19 repertoires.

BIOMED2 TRB-A/B primer pools were used in multiplex TRB PCR. TCRdb processed the multiplex PCR reads anew with MiXCR; each CDR3 protein has one entry. The top ten clones hold more than 15% of a sample with about 1,100 distinct CDR3 sequences, 20% to 25% of them seen once. The germline V gene has CDR1 LGHNA and CDR2 YSLEER. The CDR3 runs to 15 residues. Trimming shortened V by 4 bases and J by 0 bases, and 10 bases separated the two germline ends. Blood genomic DNA input for TRB amplification was about 220-500 ng. This clonotype was picked up a small number of times. The antigen is not known. The sequence was obtained from a human donor with active COVID-19. The chain employs TRBV4-3 and TRBJ2-1, with D possibly matching TRBD2 (6 bases). Sequencing was done on a sample of blood. CDR3 sequence (DNA): TGCGCCAGCAGCCGGGCGGGGACCTCCTACAATGAGCAGTTCTTC. Protein: CASSRAGTSYNEQFF.